The following is a T cell receptor (beta chain) sequence with its context. Its target is unknown. This record comes from a study of shared clonotypes between healthy human individuals. The repertoire was sequenced with immunoSEQ multiplex PCR; TCRdb's copy has only in-frame clones and lacks some. The profile shows about 1.9 million clones, just over 90% of them singletons. General study results and limits: The study found roughly 5% of naive CD4 clonotypes shared across several donors. Generation probability values for non-shared clonotypes were lower than those for clonotypes shared by all four donors.

Naive CD8 cells, CD45RO-negative and positively selected for CCR7, excluded terminally differentiated effector memory CD45RA+ cells. The TCR was taken from a man aged 18 to 30 in good health. Some clones in this sample may be carry-over from other donors' samples. The sequenced sample was naive CD8+ T cells from PBMCs.

CDR3 bases: TGCAGCGTTGAAGATCCCGACGGGGGCACAGATACGCAGTATTTT. Its translation is CSVEDPDGGTDTQYF. The V gene is TRBV29-1, the J gene TRBJ2-3, with D maybe TRBD2 (5 bases). Germline V CDR1 and CDR2: SQVTM, ANQGSEA. The CDR3 extends over 15 amino acids. Trimming stripped 0 bases from V and 1 base from J, with 11 bases between.